One sample yielded the 5 T cell receptor beta chains listed below, sequenced in a study of OX40 agonist ivuxolimab in advanced cancers. Library construction relied on the immunoSEQ multiplex PCR assay. TCRdb re-hosts the immuneACCESS table, in-frame sequences only. Its copies lack some clones; in the studies checked, an unresolved V gene accounts for under half of them, and the cause for the rest is not known. The table for this sample lists about 52,000 clones; about 88% of them were counted only once. 11% to 15% of the sample comes from the top ten. The source material was CD4+ or CD8+ T cells sorted from blood, sampled in a trial of the OX40 agonist ivuxolimab. These TCRs come from an adult with an advanced solid tumor such as melanoma, head and neck, liver or kidney cancer.

V usage is TRBV30 and J usage is TRBJ1-1, with D tentatively TRBD1 (5 bases). CDR3 length: 16 amino acids. CDR1 and CDR2 (germline): GTSNPN, SVGIG (reference sequence). Trimming shortened V by 2 bases and J by 5 bases, and 21 bases separated the two germline ends. The CDR3 DNA follows: TGTGCCTGGAGTCCCACCGGGGGGGGAACAGTGACTGAAGCTTTCTTT. Translation gives CAWSPTGGGTVTEAFF.

The chain has TRBV20-1 and TRBJ1-1; no reliable D call. There are 11 residues in the CDR3. The germline V and J ends were trimmed by 3 bases and 8 bases, with 10 bases remaining between them. Germline values: CDR1 DFQATT, CDR2 SNEGSKA (reference sequence). CDR3 bases: TGCAGTGCTAGGGTCGGTTTGGAAGCTTTCTTT. This encodes CSARVGLEAFF.

The V call is TRBV11-2, the J call TRBJ1-2; D might be TRBD1 (6 bases). Trimming removed 6 bases at V and 6 bases at J, with 17 bases between. The CDR3 runs to 14 residues. Germline CDR1 SGHAT, CDR2 FQNNGV. This chain's CDR3 is CASRIDEGGNGYTF. DNA for the CDR3: TGTGCCAGCAGGATAGACGAAGGGGGGAATGGCTACACCTTC.

The CDR3: CATPIGLAGVTGELFF. The CDR3 bases are TGTGCCACCCCTATCGGACTAGCGGGGGTGACCGGGGAGCTGTTTTTT. This chain connects TRBV11-2 to TRBJ2-2; 13 bases align to TRBD2. Germline CDR1 and CDR2: SGHAT and FQNNGV. The ends lost 10 bases at V and 5 bases at J; junction bases unmatched: 10. The CDR3 contains 16 residues.

Worth noting for this clone: The germline gene is not matched at one end of the junction; a read error may be the cause. The chain joins TRBV4-1 to TRBJ2-1, with D perhaps TRBD1 (6 bases). Germline CDR1 reads MGHRA; CDR2 reads YSYEKL. The CDR3 contains 15 residues. The CDR3 sequence is CAGSQGQGLGNEQFF. CDR3 coding DNA: TGCGCCGGCAGCCAAGGGCAGGGGCTAGGCAATGAGCAGTTCTTC.